This entry lists 31 T cell receptor gamma chains sequenced from one sample in a study of gammadelta T cells in human blood. TCRdb processed the RT-PCR reads again with the CATT caller. This sample has 350 to 450 gamma-chain clones, with approximately 13% found just once. Specimen: Vgamma9Vdelta2 gamma-delta T cells from adult blood. The receptors originated from a human donor.

With regard to this clone: Mismatch with germline at one junction end may stem from a read error. The chain joins TRGV9 to TRGJP. This CDR3 contains 16 residues. Per the germline V gene, CDR1 is GITISATS and CDR2 is ISYDGTV (reference sequence). This chain's CDR3 is CALWEIQELGKKNKVF. In DNA, the CDR3 is TGTGCCTTGTGGGAGATCCAAGAGTTGGGCAAAAAAAACAAGGTATTT.

By share, this clone ranks as large. The sample carries other DNA sequences with the same CDR3. The chain links TRGV9 to TRGJP. The length of the CDR3 is 16 residues. Germline V CDR1 and CDR2: GITISATS, ISYDGTV (reference sequence). The J segment lost 6 bases and the V segment lost 2 bases, leaving 4 bases of the junction unmatched. The CDR3 DNA follows: TGTGCCTTGTGGGAGGCATTAGAGTTGGGCAAAAAAATCAAGGTATTT. Protein sequence: CALWEALELGKKIKVF.

This clone is categorized as large. A much larger clone differs from this one at a single base, so this may be a read error. This CDR3 is also generated by other DNA sequences in the sample. The chain carries TRGV9 and TRGJP. Germline loops: CDR1 GITISATS, CDR2 ISYDGTV (reference sequence). The CDR3 runs 16 residues. V was pared by 1 base and J by 4 bases, with 1 base of the junction left unmatched. The CDR3 nucleotides read TGTGCCTTGTGGGAGGTACAAGAGTTGGGCAAAAAAATCAAGGTATTT. Residues: CALWEVQELGKKIKVF.

This clone ranks as large. This chain connects TRGV9 to TRGJP. Losses at the gene ends were 4 bases for V and 7 bases for J; bases not matched to a gene: 4. Germline values: CDR1 GITISATS, CDR2 ISYDGTV (reference sequence). This CDR3 has 15 amino acids. In DNA, the CDR3 is TGTGCCTTGTGGGAAAGGGAGTTGGGCAAAAAAATCAAGGTATTT. This translates into CALWERELGKKIKVF.

A remark on this clone: This sequence is one base from a far larger clone and is likely a read error. The rearrangement uses TRGV9 and TRGJP. As TCRdb names no J gene, one was assigned here on the basis of a DNA match to germline. This CDR3 contains 15 residues. The V and J ends lost 5 bases and 5 bases, in that order; junction bases with no gene match: 3. In germline, CDR1 is GITISATS, CDR2 ISYDGTV (reference sequence). CDR3 loop: CALWVKELGKKIKVF. For the CDR3, the DNA is TGTGCCTTGTGGGTAAAAGAGTTGGGCAAAAAAATCAAGGTATTT.

This clone is classed as large. This rearrangement joins TRGV9 to TRGJP. The CDR3 totals 15 residues. V was pared by 4 bases and J by 4 bases, with 1 base of the junction left unmatched. Germline CDR1 is GITISATS and CDR2 is ISYDGTV (reference sequence). CDR3 sequence: CALWDQELGKKIKVF. In DNA form, the CDR3 reads TGTGCCTTGTGGGATCAAGAGTTGGGCAAAAAAATCAAGGTATTT.

By proportion, this clone is large. The chain combines TRGV9 with TRGJP. V shed 0 bases, J shed 4 bases, and the junction held 12 bases outside the gene matches. The CDR3 sequence is 20 residues long. The germline V gene encodes CDR1 GITISATS and CDR2 ISYDGTV (reference sequence). For the CDR3, the DNA is TGTGCCTTGTGGGAGGTGCAAGCCCCACTACAAGAGTTGGGCAAAAAAATCAAGGTATTT. Its translation: CALWEVQAPLQELGKKIKVF.

A remark on this clone: In the same sample, other DNA sequences code for this CDR3. This rearrangement joins TRGV9 to TRGJP. This CDR3 has 16 amino acids. Germline V gene sequence: CDR1 GITISATS, CDR2 ISYDGTV (reference sequence). Trimming took 0 bases from V and 10 from J; bases not matched to a gene: 6. The CDR3 region is CALWEVGKLGKKIKVF. DNA of the CDR3: TGTGCCTTGTGGGAGGTGGGTAAATTGGGCAAAAAAATCAAGGTATTT.

By sample share, this clone is large. This chain uses TRGV9 with TRGJ1 or TRGJ2. Looked up from germline, CDR1 is GITISATS and CDR2 is ISYDGTV (reference sequence). The junction had 3 bases not matched to a gene; V was cut back by 1 base and J by 3 bases. The CDR3 length is 13 residues. The CDR3 region is CALWEVTYYKKLF. As DNA, the CDR3 is TGTGCCTTGTGGGAGGTTACTTATTATAAGAAACTCTTT.

This clone was counted only a few times. V and J are TRGV9 and TRGJP. TCRdb gives no J gene; it was assigned here by matching the DNA to germline. Germline V lookup: CDR1 GITISATS, CDR2 ISYDGTV (reference sequence). The CDR3 spans 17 residues. With V trimmed by 0 bases and J by 7 bases, 6 bases remained unmatched. The CDR3 sequence: CALWEVQRELGKKIKVF. CDR3 in DNA: TGTGCCTTGTGGGAGGTGCAAAGGGAGTTGGGCAAAAAAATCAAGGTATTT.

In its sample, this clone is large (0.1 to 1%). No DNA is shown, since the ends of the CDR3 on it are uncertain; the CDR3 is the one TCRdb lists. The V gene call is TRGV4, and the J gene call is absent. The germline gives CDR1 EGSTGY, CDR2 YDSYTSSV. The CDR3 spans 31 amino acids, including both terminal residues. Here the CDR3 reads CATWDGLIIRNSLAVEQHLLSQVSIGRIQHF.

By its share, this clone is hyperexpanded. Different DNA sequences within this sample yield the same CDR3. This rearrangement joins TRGV9 to TRGJP. The length of the CDR3 is 16 residues. V gave up 0 bases and J gave up 6 bases; unmatched junction bases: 2. CDR1 is GITISATS, CDR2 ISYDGTV, per germline (reference sequence). CDR3 coding DNA: TGTGCCTTGTGGGAGGTGCGAGAGTTGGGCAAAAAAATCAAGGTATTT. It specifies CALWEVRELGKKIKVF.

This clone is termed hyperexpanded. The J gene is TRGJP, the V gene TRGV9. Germline V gene data show CDR1 as GITISATS and CDR2 as ISYDGTV (reference sequence). Unmatched junction bases numbered 3, after V lost 0 bases and J lost 7 bases. This CDR3 contains 16 residues. CDR3 nucleotides: TGTGCCTTGTGGGAGGTGCACGAGTTGGGCAAAAAAATCAAGGTATTT. It is translated as CALWEVHELGKKIKVF.

The V and J genes are TRGV9 and TRGJP. The trim removed 3 bases at V and 7 bases at J, leaving 9 bases unmatched. The germline gives CDR1 GITISATS, CDR2 ISYDGTV (reference sequence). The CDR3 is 17 amino acids. The CDR3: CALWESGLELGKKIKVF. The CDR3 DNA is TGTGCCTTGTGGGAGTCGGGTCTGGAGTTGGGCAAAAAAATCAAGGTATTT.

This clone ranks as large. A single base separates this from a much larger clone, so it may be a read error. Other DNA sequences in this specimen translate into the identical CDR3. The chain has TRGV9 and TRGJP. The CDR3 runs to 16 residues. J gave up 6 bases and V 1 base, and 3 bases lay outside the gene matches. Germline V gives CDR1 GITISATS, CDR2 ISYDGTV (reference sequence). The CDR3 region has the DNA TGTGCCTTGTGGGAGGTTCGAGAGTTGGGCAAAAAAATCAAGGTATTT. Amino acid sequence: CALWEVRELGKKIKVF.

Note on this clone: Germline is not matched at one junction end, which may reflect a read error. The chain recombines TRGV9 with TRGJP. Here the J gene came from matching the DNA to germline, since TCRdb omits it. The CDR3 is 11 amino acids. CDR1 is GITISATS, CDR2 ISYDGTV, per germline (reference sequence). CDR3 residues: CASWAKKIKVF. For the CDR3, the DNA is TGCGCGAGTTGGGCAAAAAAAATCAAGGTATTT.

On this clone itself: A read error may be the cause here, since a much bigger clone is one base away. No call exists for the J gene, whereas the V gene is TRGV9. The CDR3 loop spans 19 amino acids. Germline CDR1 reads GITISATS; CDR2 reads ISYDGTV (reference sequence). This chain's CDR3 is CALWEVKGDGELGKKIKVF. CDR3 DNA: TGTGCCTTGTGGGAGGTCAAAGGGGACGGTGAGTTGGGCAAAAAAATCAAAGTATTT.

A remark on this clone: A far larger clone is just one base off, so this is likely a read error. This CDR3 is also generated by other DNA sequences in the sample. The chain recombines TRGV9 with TRGJP. The germline gives CDR1 GITISATS, CDR2 ISYDGTV (reference sequence). This CDR3 contains 16 residues. CDR3 bases: TGTGCCTTGTGGGAGGCCCAAGAGTTGGGCAAGAAAATCAAGGTATTT. It yields the protein CALWEAQELGKKIKVF.

This clone counts as large. Other DNA sequences in the sample encode the same CDR3. The chain links TRGV9 to TRGJP. The CDR3 has 16 amino acids. The ends lost 2 bases at V and 4 bases at J; junction bases unmatched: 2. Germline CDR1 is GITISATS and CDR2 is ISYDGTV (reference sequence). The CDR3 sequence: CALWEEQELGKKIKVF. For the CDR3, the DNA is TGTGCCTTGTGGGAGGAACAAGAGTTGGGCAAAAAAATCAAGGTATTT.

By proportion, this clone is large. The chain is built from TRGV9 and TRGJP. Germline values: CDR1 GITISATS, CDR2 ISYDGTV (reference sequence). V trimming: 0 bases; J trimming: 6 bases; junction bases outside the gene matches: 8. The CDR3 totals 18 residues. CDR3 protein: CALWEVHSGELGKKIKVF. CDR3 DNA: TGTGCCTTGTGGGAGGTGCATTCAGGAGAGTTGGGCAAAAAAATCAAGGTATTT.

By sample share, this clone is large (0.1 to 1%). This sample includes further DNA sequences coding for the same CDR3. The chain uses TRGV9 and TRGJP. With V trimmed by 4 bases and J by 5 bases, 2 bases remained unmatched. Germline lookup yields CDR1 GITISATS and CDR2 ISYDGTV (reference sequence). This CDR3 region has 15 residues. In nucleotides, the CDR3 is TGTGCCTTGTGGGAAAAAGAGTTGGGCAAAAAAATCAAGGTATTT. As protein: CALWEKELGKKIKVF.

This clone was seen a handful of times. Given a far larger clone just one base away, this is likely a sequencing read error. The V call is TRGV9, the J call TRGJP. The germline CDR1 and CDR2 sequences are GITISATS and ISYDGTV (reference sequence). The CDR3 has 16 amino acids. The CDR3 DNA is TGTGCCGTGTGGGAGGTGCAGGAGTTGGGCAAAAAAATCAAGGTATTT. Its protein is CAVWEVQELGKKIKVF.

The J gene is TRGJP2, the V gene TRGV5P. TRGV5P is classified as a pseudogene. The CDR3 sequence is 15 residues long. CDR3 protein: CATWGRRSSDWIKTF. The DNA for the CDR3 is TGTGCCACCTGGGGCAGGCGTAGTAGTGATTGGATCAAGACGTTT.

V is TRGV9 and J is TRGJP. The J segment lost 6 bases and the V segment lost 1 base, leaving 6 bases of the junction unmatched. Per germline, CDR1 GITISATS and CDR2 ISYDGTV (reference sequence). The CDR3 has 17 amino acids. The CDR3 loop reads CALWEVRPELGKKIKVF. For the CDR3, the DNA is TGTGCCTTGTGGGAGGTACGCCCAGAGTTGGGCAAAAAAATCAAGGTATTT.

This clone rates as large. The chain employs TRGV9 and TRGJP. J was trimmed by 4 bases and V by 0 bases; bases with no gene match: 6. The CDR3 has 18 residues. Germline V lookup: CDR1 GITISATS, CDR2 ISYDGTV (reference sequence). The CDR3 nucleotides are TGTGCCTTGTGGGAGGTGGGCGCCCAAGAGTTGGGCAAAAAAATCAAGGTATTT. Translation gives CALWEVGAQELGKKIKVF.

By share of the sample, this clone is large (0.1 to 1%). The chain is built from TRGV9 and TRGJP. The CDR3 runs 16 residues. The ends lost 2 bases at V and 5 bases at J; junction bases unmatched: 3. Per germline, CDR1 GITISATS and CDR2 ISYDGTV (reference sequence). CDR3 sequence reads: CALWEDKELGKKIKVF. CDR3 sequence (DNA): TGTGCCTTGTGGGAGGACAAAGAGTTGGGCAAAAAAATCAAGGTATTT.

This clone qualifies as large. The J gene is TRGJP, the V gene TRGV9. Germline CDR1 is GITISATS and CDR2 is ISYDGTV (reference sequence). This CDR3 contains 17 residues. V lost 0 bases to trimming and J lost 5 bases; unmatched junction nucleotides: 4. CDR3 DNA sequence: TGTGCCTTGTGGGAGGTGGGGAAAGAGTTGGGCAAAAAAATCAAGGTATTT. This encodes CALWEVGKELGKKIKVF.

This clone is labeled as large. This could be a read error, since a much larger clone is one nucleotide away. This chain uses TRGV9 with TRGJP. Germline V lookup: CDR1 GITISATS, CDR2 ISYDGTV (reference sequence). Germline trimming cut 0 bases from V and 9 bases from J; bases unmatched to any gene: 5. This CDR3 has 16 residues. CDR3 sequence: CALWEVQGLGKKIKVF. In DNA form, the CDR3 reads TGTGCCTTGTGGGAGGTGCAGGGGTTGGGCAAAAAAATCAAGGTATTT.

This chain connects TRGV9 to TRGJP. Germline V gene data show CDR1 as GITISATS and CDR2 as ISYDGTV (reference sequence). The V gene end was trimmed by 3 bases and the J gene end by 7 bases; junction bases not matched to a gene: 9. CDR3 length equals 17 residues. The CDR3 protein is CALWELNRELGKKIKVF. The CDR3 region has the DNA TGTGCCTTGTGGGAGCTCAACCGGGAGTTGGGCAAAAAAATCAAGGTATTT.

By share, this clone ranks as large (0.1 to 1%). Possible read error: a much larger clone is one base away. At the DNA level, this CDR3 is encoded by other sequences in the same sample as well. V usage is TRGV9 and J usage is TRGJP. The V segment lost 3 bases and the J segment 4 bases; nucleotides outside the gene matches: 3. The germline gives CDR1 GITISATS, CDR2 ISYDGTV (reference sequence). The CDR3 consists of 16 residues. This chain's CDR3 is CALWETQELGKKIKVF. In nucleotides, the CDR3 is TGTGCCTTGTGGGAGACTCAAGAGTTGGGCAAAAAAATCAAGGTATTT.

This clone was detected a few times. One base away lies a much larger clone, so this may be a sequencing read error. The chain employs TRGV9 and TRGJP. The J gene is not listed in TCRdb, so it was assigned here from a DNA match to germline. CDR1 is GITISATS and CDR2 is ISYDGTV in the germline V gene (reference sequence). The length of the CDR3 is 18 residues. The CDR3 nucleotides read TGTGCCTTGTGGGGGGTGCCCCCTCAAGAGTTGGGCAAAAAAATCAAGGTATTT. Amino acids: CALWGVPPQELGKKIKVF.